This paragraph reports one T cell receptor beta chain. The entry originates in a study of blood T cell repertoires in COVID-19. In the study overall: Nucleic acid was either cDNA or gDNA, and it came from T cells, B-cell-depleted T cells, or PBMCs.

As processed by the authors: Researchers report that nucleated cell counts were estimated from reference gene primer amplification. Libraries were prepared by immunoSEQ multiplex PCR; TCRdb keeps only in-frame clonotypes and omits some of them. The DNA gave D and trimming, while V, J and clone size come from that table. The sample yields 150,000 to 200,000 clones, around four fifths seen once. Followed longitudinally, the Seattle patients had been enrolled during active infection. Unmatched junction bases numbered 4, after V lost 4 bases and J lost 1 base. CDR3 length equals 15 residues. Per germline, CDR1 SNHLY and CDR2 FYNNEI.

Sequenced input: peripheral blood. This rearrangement joins TRBV2 to TRBJ1-5; 7 bases agree with TRBD1. The receptor was isolated from a woman of 80 years or more with COVID-19, enrolled during active disease. The CDR3: CASSVQGLSNQPQHF. For the CDR3, the DNA is TGTGCCAGCAGTGTACAGGGGCTGAGCAATCAGCCCCAGCATTTT.